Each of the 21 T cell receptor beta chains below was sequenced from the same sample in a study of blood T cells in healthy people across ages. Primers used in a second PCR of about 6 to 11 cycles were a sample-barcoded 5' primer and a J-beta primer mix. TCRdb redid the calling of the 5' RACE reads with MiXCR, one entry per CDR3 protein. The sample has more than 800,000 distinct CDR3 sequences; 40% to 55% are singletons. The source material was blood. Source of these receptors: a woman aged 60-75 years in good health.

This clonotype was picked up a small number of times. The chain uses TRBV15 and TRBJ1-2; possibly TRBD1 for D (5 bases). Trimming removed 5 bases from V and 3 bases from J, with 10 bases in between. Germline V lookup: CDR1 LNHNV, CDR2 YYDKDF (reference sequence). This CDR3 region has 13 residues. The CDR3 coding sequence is TGTGCCACCAGCGGGGCAGCTCACTATGGCTACACCTTC. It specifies CATSGAAHYGYTF.

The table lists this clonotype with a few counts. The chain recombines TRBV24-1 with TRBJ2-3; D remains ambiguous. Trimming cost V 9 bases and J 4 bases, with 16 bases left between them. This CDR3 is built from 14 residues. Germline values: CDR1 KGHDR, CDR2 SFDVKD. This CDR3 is CATQQSGGSDTQYF. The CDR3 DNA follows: TGTGCCACCCAACAGTCCGGTGGGTCAGATACGCAGTATTTT.

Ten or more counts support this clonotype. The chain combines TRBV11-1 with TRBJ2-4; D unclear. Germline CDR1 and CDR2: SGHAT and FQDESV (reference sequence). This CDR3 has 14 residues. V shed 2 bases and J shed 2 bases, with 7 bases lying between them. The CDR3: CASSLRATKNIQYF. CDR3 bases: TGTGCCAGCAGCTTAAGGGCAACCAAAAACATTCAGTACTTC.

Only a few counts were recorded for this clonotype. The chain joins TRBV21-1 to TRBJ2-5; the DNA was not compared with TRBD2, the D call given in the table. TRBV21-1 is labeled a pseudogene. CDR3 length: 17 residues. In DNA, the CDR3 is TGTGCCAGCAGCAAACGTGAGGAACGAGCGGAACAAGAGACCCAGTACTTC. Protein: CASSKREERAEQETQYF.

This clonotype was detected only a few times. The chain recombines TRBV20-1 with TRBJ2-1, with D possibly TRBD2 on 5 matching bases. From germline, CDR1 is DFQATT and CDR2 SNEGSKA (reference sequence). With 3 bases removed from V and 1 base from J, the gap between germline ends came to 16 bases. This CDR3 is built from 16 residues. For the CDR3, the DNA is TGCAGTGCTAGGGGAGTAGGAGGTACTTCCTACAATGAGCAGTTCTTC. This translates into CSARGVGGTSYNEQFF.

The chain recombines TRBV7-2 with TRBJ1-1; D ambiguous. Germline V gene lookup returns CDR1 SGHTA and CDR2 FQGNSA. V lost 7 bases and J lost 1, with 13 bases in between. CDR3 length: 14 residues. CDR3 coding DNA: TGTGCCAGCACTCTCGTAGGAGGGAACACTGAAGCTTTCTTT. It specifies CASTLVGGNTEAFF.

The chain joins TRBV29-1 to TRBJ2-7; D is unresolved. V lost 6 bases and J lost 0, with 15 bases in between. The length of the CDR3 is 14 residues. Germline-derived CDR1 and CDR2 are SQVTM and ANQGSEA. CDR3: CSVTDKWSSYEQYF. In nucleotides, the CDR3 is TGCAGCGTCACAGATAAATGGAGCTCCTACGAGCAGTACTTC.

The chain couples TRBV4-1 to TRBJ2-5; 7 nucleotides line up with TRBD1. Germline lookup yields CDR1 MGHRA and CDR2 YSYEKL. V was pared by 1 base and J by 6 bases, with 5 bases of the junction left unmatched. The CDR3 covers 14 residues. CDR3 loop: CASSQGDRVQTQYF. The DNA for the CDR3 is TGCGCCAGCAGCCAAGGAGACAGGGTACAGACCCAGTACTTC.

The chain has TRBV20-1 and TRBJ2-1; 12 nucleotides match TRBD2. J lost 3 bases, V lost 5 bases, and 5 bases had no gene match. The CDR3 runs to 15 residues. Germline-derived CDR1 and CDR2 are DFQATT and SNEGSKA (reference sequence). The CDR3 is CSASKLAGGYNEQFF. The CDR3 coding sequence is TGCAGTGCTTCGAAACTAGCGGGAGGCTACAATGAGCAGTTCTTC.

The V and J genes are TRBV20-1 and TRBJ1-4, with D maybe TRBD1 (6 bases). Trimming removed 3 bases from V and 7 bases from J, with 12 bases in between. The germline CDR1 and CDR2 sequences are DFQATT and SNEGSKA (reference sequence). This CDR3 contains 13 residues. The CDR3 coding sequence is TGCAGTGCTAGGGACAGTGCTTCTGAAAAACTGTTTTTT. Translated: CSARDSASEKLFF.

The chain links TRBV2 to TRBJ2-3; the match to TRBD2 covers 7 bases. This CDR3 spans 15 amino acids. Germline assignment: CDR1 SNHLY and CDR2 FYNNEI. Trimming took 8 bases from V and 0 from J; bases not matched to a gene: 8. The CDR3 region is CASRWASGSTDTQYF. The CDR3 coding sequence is TGTGCCAGCCGGTGGGCTAGCGGTAGCACAGATACGCAGTATTTT.

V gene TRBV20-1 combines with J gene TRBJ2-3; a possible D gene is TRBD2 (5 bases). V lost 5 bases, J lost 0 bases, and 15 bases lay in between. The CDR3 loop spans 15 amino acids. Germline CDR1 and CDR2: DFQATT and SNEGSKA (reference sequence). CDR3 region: CSADVRGPSTDTQYF. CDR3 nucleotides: TGCAGTGCTGACGTAAGAGGGCCTAGCACAGATACGCAGTATTTT.

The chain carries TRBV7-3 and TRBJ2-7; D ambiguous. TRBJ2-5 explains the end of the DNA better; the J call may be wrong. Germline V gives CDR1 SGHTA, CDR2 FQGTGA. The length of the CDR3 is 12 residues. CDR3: CASSLTLGTQYF. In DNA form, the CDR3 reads TGTGCCAGCAGCTTAACGCTAGGGACCCAGTACTTC.

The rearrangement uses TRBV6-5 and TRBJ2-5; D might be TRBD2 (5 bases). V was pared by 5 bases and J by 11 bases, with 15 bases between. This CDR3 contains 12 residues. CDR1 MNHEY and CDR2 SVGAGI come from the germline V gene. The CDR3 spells CASSQTTDEQYF. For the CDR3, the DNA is TGTGCCAGCAGTCAGACTACGGATGAGCAGTACTTC.

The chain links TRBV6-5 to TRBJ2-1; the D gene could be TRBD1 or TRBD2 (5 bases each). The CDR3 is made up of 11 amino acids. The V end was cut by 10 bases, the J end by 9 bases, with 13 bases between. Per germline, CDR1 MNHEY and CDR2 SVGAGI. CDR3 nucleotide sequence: TGTGCCACCACCGGGGCCGTTGAGCAGTTCTTC. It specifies CATTGAVEQFF.

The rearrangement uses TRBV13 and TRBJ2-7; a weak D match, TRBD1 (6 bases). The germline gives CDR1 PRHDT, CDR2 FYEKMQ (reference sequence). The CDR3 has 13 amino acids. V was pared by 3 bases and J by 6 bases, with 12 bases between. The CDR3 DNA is TGTGCCAGCAGCTTCGCAGGGGTCCGCGAGCAGTACTTC. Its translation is CASSFAGVREQYF.

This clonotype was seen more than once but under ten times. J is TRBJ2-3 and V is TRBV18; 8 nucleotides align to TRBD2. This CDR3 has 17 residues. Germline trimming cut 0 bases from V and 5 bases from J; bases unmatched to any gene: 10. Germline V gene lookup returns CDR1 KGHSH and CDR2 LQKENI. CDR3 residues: CASSPPISGKVLDTQYF. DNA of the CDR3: TGTGCCAGCTCACCACCGATTAGCGGGAAGGTATTAGATACGCAGTATTTT.

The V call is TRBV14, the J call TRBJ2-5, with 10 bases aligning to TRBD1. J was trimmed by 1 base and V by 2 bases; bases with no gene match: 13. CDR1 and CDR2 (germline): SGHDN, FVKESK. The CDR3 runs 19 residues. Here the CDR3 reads CASSQSPQRGQGVQETQYF. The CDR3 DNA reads TGTGCCAGCAGCCAAAGTCCCCAGCGAGGACAGGGGGTCCAAGAGACCCAGTACTTC.

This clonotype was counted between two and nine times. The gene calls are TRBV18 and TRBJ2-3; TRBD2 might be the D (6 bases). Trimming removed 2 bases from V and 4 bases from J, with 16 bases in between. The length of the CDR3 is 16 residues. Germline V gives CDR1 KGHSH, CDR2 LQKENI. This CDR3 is CASSPIKAGSADTQYF. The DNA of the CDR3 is TGTGCCAGCTCACCAATTAAGGCGGGATCCGCAGATACGCAGTATTTT.

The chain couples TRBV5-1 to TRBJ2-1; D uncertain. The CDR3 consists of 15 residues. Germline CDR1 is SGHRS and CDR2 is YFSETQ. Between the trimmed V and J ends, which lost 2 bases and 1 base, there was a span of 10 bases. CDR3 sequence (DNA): TGCGCCAGCAGCTTCCGGACGGAGTCCTACAATGAGCAGTTCTTC. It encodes CASSFRTESYNEQFF.

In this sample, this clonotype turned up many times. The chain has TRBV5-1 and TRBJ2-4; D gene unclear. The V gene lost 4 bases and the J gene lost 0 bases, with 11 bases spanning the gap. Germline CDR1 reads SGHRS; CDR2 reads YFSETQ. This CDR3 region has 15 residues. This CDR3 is CASSMDGIAKNIQYF. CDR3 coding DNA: TGCGCCAGCAGCATGGACGGAATAGCCAAAAACATTCAGTACTTC.